This T cell receptor beta chain originates from a study of blood T cell repertoires in COVID-19. The length of the CDR3 is 16 residues. V lost 3 bases and J lost 2, with 15 bases in between. Germline CDR1 reads KGHDR; CDR2 reads SFDVKD. Generated by immunoSEQ multiplex PCR, the TCRdb table keeps only in-frame clones and is missing some. The top ten hold around 1.4% of the sample, which has tens of thousands of clones, about 86% seen once. The gene calls are TRBV24-1 and TRBJ1-2; no clear D. Sequencing was carried out using peripheral blood. This clonotype was obtained from a woman in her sixties with acute or convalescent COVID-19. As DNA, the CDR3 is TGTGCCACCAGTGATGGTGGCGGGAGTCAGAACTATGGCTACACCTTC. Translation: CATSDGGGSQNYGYTF.